Reported below is one TCR beta chain. There is no known antigen for this receptor. Base qualities are not recorded, but no much larger clone differs from it by a single base. A case-control design nested within a healthcare worker cohort in London, UK, was used, with weekly nasopharyngeal swab PCR tests and blood sampling performed. Healthcare workers were recruited between 23 and 31 March 2020, during the week of the UK lockdown, and were followed weekly for up to about 16 weeks. The data are from a study of early T cells in non-severe SARS-CoV-2 infection listed by TCRdb under 2021. Background on the whole study: Because TCR sequencing was done on bulk RNA from unsorted whole blood, the alpha and beta chains could not be paired.

The method was 5' RACE. The instrument given in TCRdb is NextSeq 500. To correct for sequencing error and PCR bias, the TCR library protocol tagged individual cDNA molecules with unique molecular identifiers. TCR alpha and beta chains were both sequenced, and the abundances of alpha and beta sequences in each sample were closely correlated with each other. The paper's processing steps were these. V gene, J gene and CDR3 annotation of TCR sequences was performed with Decombinator V4. TCRs were defined as expanded if a significant change between any two time points was detected under a Poisson model with p below 0.0001. Abundances of TCRs were expressed as counts per million after normalisation to the total number of TCRs sequenced in each sample. MAIT TCRs were defined by TRAV1-2 paired with TRAJ12, TRAJ20 or TRAJ33, and iNKT TCRs by TRAV10 paired with TRAJ18. VDJdb, accessed 1 November 2021, was searched for CMV, EBV and SARS-CoV-2 annotated TCRs, with TCRs annotated for multiple antigens excluded. The raw public data were reprocessed by TCRdb itself: fastp quality trimming at Q25, MiXCR clonotype calling, in-frame beta chains only. Rows merge per CDR3 protein into single entries with the most common DNA and genes. The V and J calls reflect TCRdb's pipeline rather than the authors' work. Recorded for this sample are around 80,000 distinct CDR3 sequences; 11% of them occurred a single time. 9.5% to 15% of the sample lies in the top ten.

The CDR3 spans 12 residues, from the cysteine through the phenylalanine. Just CDR3 DNA is preserved here, 36 bases in frame from base 1. The germline V gene (reference sequence) sets CDR1 to SEHNR and CDR2 to FQNEAQ. V is reduced by 5 bases and J by 6 bases, leaving a spacing of 9 bases between them. Study-wide findings and limitations: VDJdb matching was skewed toward anti-spike CD8 responses and likely underestimated virus-specific expansions by missing private and CD4 specificities.

The source is an adult who was a healthcare worker with PCR-confirmed SARS-CoV-2 infection or an uninfected control (not recorded which). The rearranged segments are TRBV7-9 and TRBJ2-3; the D gene lacks a confident call. The material was whole blood, obtained at baseline. The CDR3: CASSHRMDTQYF. The DNA sequence is given as TGTGCCAGCAGCCACCGGATGGATACGCAGTATTTT.